The 24 T cell receptor beta chains below were found in one sample sequenced in a study of blood T cell repertoires in COVID-19. Here immunoSEQ multiplex PCR was the method, and the copy in TCRdb shows in-frame clones only, minus some. The sample lists about 110,000 clones; around 83% were seen once. The specimen was peripheral blood. These receptors were collected from a woman of 80 years or more with active or convalescent COVID-19.

This chain uses TRBV27 with TRBJ1-2; 11 bases are a match to TRBD1. Unmatched junction bases numbered 4, after V lost 3 bases and J lost 7 bases. The CDR3 contains 14 residues. Germline V gene sequence: CDR1 MNHEY, CDR2 SMNVEV (reference sequence). The CDR3 is CASSFGQGALGYTF. Written as DNA, the CDR3 is TGTGCCAGCAGTTTCGGACAGGGGGCGCTTGGCTACACCTTC.

This chain connects TRBV2 to TRBJ2-1; maybe TRBD2 (6 bases). This CDR3 has 13 amino acids. Germline-derived CDR1 and CDR2 are SNHLY and FYNNEI. V was shortened by 6 bases and J by 6 bases, with 12 bases between the two germline ends. Written as DNA, the CDR3 is TGTGCCAGCAGCCTAACTAGCACCAATGAGCAGTTCTTC. Protein sequence: CASSLTSTNEQFF. The full variable domain, in which reference TRBV2 and TRBJ2-1 provide the parts outside the CDR3, is EPEVTQTPSHQVTQMGQEVILRCVPISNHLYFYWYRQILGQKVEFLVSFYNNEISEKSEIFDDQFSVERPDGSNFTLKIRSTKLEDSAMYFCASSLTSTNEQFFGPGTRLTVL.

This clone occurred a few times. The chain employs TRBV20-1 and TRBJ2-1, with D unresolved. Germline CDR1 reads DFQATT; CDR2 reads SNEGSKA (reference sequence). The CDR3 contains 11 residues. V gave up 6 bases and J gave up 8 bases, with 11 bases separating them. CDR3 residues: CSAPSSHEQFF. In nucleotides, the CDR3 is TGCAGTGCCCCCTCTTCCCATGAGCAGTTCTTC.

The J gene is TRBJ2-1, the V gene TRBV10-1; D is undetermined. Germline V gives CDR1 WNHNN, CDR2 SYGVQD (reference sequence). Trimming cost V 8 bases and J 3 bases, with 5 bases left between them. The CDR3 contains 11 residues. CDR3 coding DNA: TGCGCCAGCTCAAACTACAATGAGCAGTTCTTC. This sequence encodes CASSNYNEQFF.

The V call is TRBV2, the J call TRBJ1-5; 8 bases map to TRBD1. There are 14 residues in the CDR3. The germline V gene has CDR1 SNHLY and CDR2 FYNNEI. Losses at the gene ends were 5 bases for V and 6 bases for J; bases not matched to a gene: 6. In nucleotides, the CDR3 is TGTGCCAGCAGTCCACAGGGGGAGATTCAGCCCCAGCATTTT. Amino acid sequence: CASSPQGEIQPQHF.

V gene TRBV5-1 combines with J gene TRBJ2-7; D is possibly TRBD2 (7 bases). The germline gives CDR1 SGHRS, CDR2 YFSETQ. V was trimmed by 2 bases and J by 6 bases, leaving 15 bases between them. The CDR3 has 14 amino acids. CDR3 bases: TGCGCCAGCAGCTTAGCGGGGAGGGGGGCCGAGCAGTACTTC. It codes for CASSLAGRGAEQYF. Filled out from reference TRBV5-1 and TRBJ2-7, the complete variable domain reads KAGVTQTPRYLIKTRGQQVTLSCSPISGHRSVSWYQQTPGQGLQFLFEYFSETQRNKGNFPGRFSGRQFSNSRSEMNVSTLELGDSALYLCASSLAGRGAEQYFGPGTRLTVT.

The count of this clone is one. This chain links TRBV6-5 with TRBJ1-3; weak D call: TRBD1 (6 bases). Trimming took off 8 bases at V and 8 bases at J, with 16 bases between the two ends. This CDR3 is built from 13 residues. Germline V gene sequence: CDR1 MNHEY, CDR2 SVGAGI. In DNA form, the CDR3 reads TGTGCCAGCGAAACAGGGTTCGCAGACACCATATATTTT. This encodes CASETGFADTIYF.

The rearrangement links TRBV3-1 (or the pseudogene TRBV3-2) to TRBJ1-1; 9 nucleotides match TRBD1. Trimming at V came to 1 base and at J to 11 bases, leaving 2 bases not matched to a gene. The CDR3 extends over 12 amino acids. Germline values: CDR1 LGHDT, CDR2 YNNKEL (reference sequence). CDR3 protein: CASSQGDREAFF. The CDR3 DNA is TGTGCCAGCAGCCAAGGGGACAGGGAGGCTTTCTTT.

The chain joins TRBV9 to TRBJ1-5; 9 nucleotides match TRBD1. This CDR3 is built from 15 residues. Germline V gene data show CDR1 as SGDLS and CDR2 as YYNGEE. The V gene end was trimmed by 2 bases and the J gene end by 4 bases; junction bases not matched to a gene: 4. CDR3 nucleotide sequence: TGTGCCAGCAGCGTTGGGGGACAGGGAAATCAGCCCCAGCATTTT. This encodes CASSVGGQGNQPQHF.

In nucleotides, the CDR3 is TGCGCCAGCAGCGGGGAGGATCAAGAGACCCAGTACTTC. Its protein product is CASSGEDQETQYF. This chain connects TRBV5-1 to TRBJ2-5; TRBD2 is a possible D gene (6 bases). The V end lost 4 bases, the J end lost 2 bases, and 9 bases lay between the germline ends. Germline V gene lookup returns CDR1 SGHRS and CDR2 YFSETQ. The CDR3 length is 13 residues.

The V call is TRBV6-5, the J call TRBJ2-1; a possible D gene is TRBD1 (6 bases). The CDR3 has 13 amino acids. Trimming removed 8 bases at V and 3 bases at J, with 11 bases between. Germline loops: CDR1 MNHEY, CDR2 SVGAGI. The CDR3 sequence: CASFTGHYNEQFF. DNA for the CDR3: TGTGCCAGCTTTACGGGACACTACAATGAGCAGTTCTTC.

The gene calls are TRBV28 and TRBJ1-2; 8 nucleotides line up with TRBD1. The CDR3 is made up of 14 amino acids. Germline CDR1 is MDHEN and CDR2 is SYDVKM. Trimming took 5 bases from V and 7 from J; bases not matched to a gene: 9. The CDR3, as DNA: TGTGCCAGCAGTACCGGGACAGGAATAGGTGGCTACACCTTC. It specifies CASSTGTGIGGYTF.

This clone has just one count. V usage is TRBV5-4 and J usage is TRBJ1-1, with 8 bases identical to TRBD1. Per germline, CDR1 SGHNT and CDR2 YYREEE (reference sequence). With V trimmed by 0 bases and J by 10 bases, 2 bases remained unmatched. The CDR3 runs to 12 residues. The CDR3 is CASSLDRGGAFF. CDR3 DNA sequence: TGTGCCAGCAGCTTGGACAGGGGGGGAGCTTTCTTT.

The chain couples TRBV5-1 to TRBJ2-7; TRBD2 matches 14 bases. After removal of 4 bases from V and 5 bases from J, the junction contained 8 bases not matched to a gene. CDR1 and CDR2 from the germline V gene are SGHRS and YFSETQ. The length of the CDR3 is 16 residues. The CDR3 spells CASSATGTSGSDEQYF. CDR3 DNA: TGCGCCAGCAGCGCAACCGGGACTAGCGGGAGTGACGAGCAGTACTTC.

This clone was seen a few times. This chain links TRBV3-1 (or the pseudogene TRBV3-2) with TRBJ2-5; TRBD2 matches at 10 bases. This CDR3 is built from 19 residues. Germline loops: CDR1 LGHDT, CDR2 YNNKEL (reference sequence). V was pared by 4 bases and J by 1 base, with 15 bases of the junction left unmatched. The DNA of the CDR3 is TGTGCCAGCAGCCCTGGGAACGTAGCGGGAGGCCTGGGCCAAGAGACCCAGTACTTC. Amino acid sequence: CASSPGNVAGGLGQETQYF.

The chain has TRBV25-1 and TRBJ1-2, with 10 bases that match TRBD1. This CDR3 has 15 amino acids. The germline CDR1 and CDR2 sequences are MGHDK and SYGVNS. After removal of 5 bases from V and 3 bases from J, the junction contained 6 bases not matched to a gene. This CDR3 is CASSTGTGEYYGYTF. The CDR3 DNA reads as TGTGCCAGCAGTACCGGGACAGGGGAGTACTATGGCTACACCTTC.

This chain joins TRBV6-7 and TRBJ2-7; TRBD1 aligns across 8 bases. TRBV6-7 is sorted into the ORF group, with uncertain function. J gave up 5 bases and V 5 bases, and 17 bases lay outside the gene matches. The CDR3 totals 17 residues. CDR3 bases: TGTGCCAGCAGTCCCCCGTCGGACAGGGTAGTGATCAACGAGCAGTACTTC. Its protein product is CASSPPSDRVVINEQYF.

This rearrangement joins TRBV2 to TRBJ2-2; tentatively, D is TRBD2 (7 bases). This CDR3 has 19 amino acids. Germline lookup yields CDR1 SNHLY and CDR2 FYNNEI. The V end lost 6 bases, the J end lost 5 bases, and 28 bases lay between the germline ends. Here the CDR3 DNA reads TGTGCCAGCAGAGGAATACTAGCTCACGAGGGGGGGTCTACCGGGGAGCTGTTTTTT. Translation: CASRGILAHEGGSTGELFF.

This rearrangement joins TRBV19 to TRBJ2-7; tentative D call: TRBD2 (6 bases). CDR1 is LNHDA and CDR2 is SQIVND in the germline V gene (reference sequence). The CDR3 covers 13 residues. Between the trimmed V and J ends, which lost 3 bases and 5 bases, there was a span of 11 bases. The CDR3 nucleotides read TGTGCCAGTAGTATGGAGGGAGTCGACGAGCAGTACTTC. Translation: CASSMEGVDEQYF.

V and J are TRBV11-2 and TRBJ2-3; TRBD2 agrees at 14 bases. The V gene end was trimmed by 4 bases and the J gene end by 2 bases; junction bases not matched to a gene: 8. This CDR3 spans 18 amino acids. In germline, CDR1 is SGHAT, CDR2 FQNNGV. CDR3 sequence reads: CASSSGTSGSLITDTQYF. The CDR3 bases are TGTGCCAGCAGCTCCGGGACTAGCGGGAGTCTGATCACAGATACGCAGTATTTT.

For this clone: This sample also contains other DNA sequences that code for the same CDR3. The chain recombines TRBV5-1 with TRBJ2-1; 10 positions match TRBD2. CDR3 length: 15 amino acids. The ends lost 3 bases at V and 0 bases at J; junction bases unmatched: 0. Per germline, CDR1 SGHRS and CDR2 YFSETQ. Here the CDR3 DNA reads TGCGCCAGCAGCTCTAGCGGGAGCTCCTACAATGAGCAGTTCTTC. It specifies CASSSSGSSYNEQFF.

The chain recombines TRBV5-1 with TRBJ2-7; possibly TRBD1 for D (6 bases). There are 14 residues in the CDR3. Germline V lookup: CDR1 SGHRS, CDR2 YFSETQ. The V end was cut by 5 bases, the J end by 3 bases, with 15 bases between. Here the CDR3 reads CASRGQSTLYEQYF. CDR3 sequence (DNA): TGCGCCAGCAGAGGACAGAGTACCCTCTACGAGCAGTACTTC.

The chain uses TRBV21-1 and TRBJ2-1; the DNA was not used to check the table's D call, TRBD1. TRBV21-1 is labeled a pseudogene. The CDR3 totals 17 residues. The DNA of the CDR3 is TGTGCCAGCAGCAAAGGATCTTTCGACAGGGTGGATGATGAGCAGTTCTTC. This sequence encodes CASSKGSFDRVDDEQFF.

This clone turned up a few times. The rearrangement uses TRBV2 and TRBJ1-5; 7 bases map to TRBD1. The length of the CDR3 is 18 residues. Germline lookup yields CDR1 SNHLY and CDR2 FYNNEI. J lost 0 bases, V lost 2 bases, and 10 bases had no gene match. CDR3 region: CASSEWTGQKASNQPQHF. The DNA of the CDR3 is TGTGCCAGCAGTGAATGGACGGGACAGAAAGCTAGCAATCAGCCCCAGCATTTT.